The present T cell receptor beta chain was sequenced within a study of breast tumors, draining lymph nodes, adjacent tissues. TCRdb re-derived calls from the multiplex PCR reads in MiXCR, one entry per CDR3 protein. The sample carries some 150,000 distinct CDR3 sequences, about 34% recorded once. J gave up 3 bases and V 5 bases, and 7 bases lay outside the gene matches. CDR3 length: 16 residues. Per the germline V gene, CDR1 is LNHDA and CDR2 is SQIVND (reference sequence). Breast cancer patients provided tissue from their axillary draining lymph nodes. Sequencing was done on a sample of axillary lymph node tissue. The chain is built from TRBV19 and TRBJ2-2, with TRBD1 matching over 9 bases. The receptor comes from a female donor with breast cancer. Some clones in this sample may be carry-over from other donors' samples. CDR3 protein: CASSPTGGWYTGELFF. The CDR3 nucleotides are TGTGCCAGTAGTCCCACAGGGGGCTGGTACACCGGGGAGCTGTTTTTT. The full variable domain, completed using reference TRBV19 and TRBJ2-2, is DGGITQSPKYLFRKEGQNVTLSCEQNLNHDAMYWYRQDPGQGLRLIYYSQIVNDFQKGDIAEGYSVSREKKESFPLTVTSAQKNPTAFYLCASSPTGGWYTGELFFGEGSRLTVL.